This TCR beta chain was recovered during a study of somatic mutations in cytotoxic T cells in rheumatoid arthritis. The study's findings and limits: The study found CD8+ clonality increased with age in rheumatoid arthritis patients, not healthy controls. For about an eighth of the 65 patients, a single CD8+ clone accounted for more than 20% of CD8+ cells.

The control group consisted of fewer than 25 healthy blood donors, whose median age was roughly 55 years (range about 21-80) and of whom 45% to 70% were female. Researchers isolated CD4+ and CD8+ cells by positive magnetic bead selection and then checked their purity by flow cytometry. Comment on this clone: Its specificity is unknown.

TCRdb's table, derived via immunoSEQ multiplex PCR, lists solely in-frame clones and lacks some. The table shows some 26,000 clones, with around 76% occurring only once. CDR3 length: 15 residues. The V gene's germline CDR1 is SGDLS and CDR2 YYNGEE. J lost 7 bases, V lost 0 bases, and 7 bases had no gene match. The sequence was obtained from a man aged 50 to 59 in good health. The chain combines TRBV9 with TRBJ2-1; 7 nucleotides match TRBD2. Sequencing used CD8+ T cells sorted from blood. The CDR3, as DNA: TGTGCCAGCAGCGTAGGGACTAGTAGTATAAATGAGCAGTTCTTC. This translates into CASSVGTSSINEQFF. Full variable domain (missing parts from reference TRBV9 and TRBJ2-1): DSGVTQTPKHLITATGQRVTLRCSPRSGDLSVYWYQQSLDQGLQFLIQYYNGEERAKGNILERFSAQQFPDLHSELNLSSLELGDSALYFCASSVGTSSINEQFFGPGTRLTVL.